A single sample is the source of the 25 T cell receptor beta chains below, sequenced in a study of T cell responses to AZD1222 COVID-19 vaccine. Method: immunoSEQ multiplex PCR; TCRdb's copy keeps in-frame clones and lacks some. The data hold around 140,000 clones, with around 90% observed a single time. The source was peripheral blood, collected 28 days after the second AZD1222 dose. The receptors derive from an adult who received the AZD1222 COVID-19 vaccine.

The genes are TRBV23-1 and TRBJ1-5; a weak D match, TRBD1 (5 bases). TRBV23-1 belongs to the ORF category, with a function that is uncertain. V lost 11 bases and J lost 9, with 14 bases in between. This CDR3 comprises 11 residues. The CDR3 nucleotides read TGCGCCCCGTTCCGGGGCGGGCCCCAGCATTTT. This codes for CAPFRGGPQHF.

The chain combines TRBV5-4 with TRBJ2-7; 7 bases are shared with TRBD2. After removal of 7 bases from V and 2 bases from J, the junction contained 3 bases not matched to a gene. Germline V CDR1 and CDR2: SGHNT, YYREEE (reference sequence). The CDR3 has 12 amino acids. CDR3 DNA sequence: TGTGCCAGCCGCGGGGGTCCCTACGAGCAGTACTTC. Amino acid sequence: CASRGGPYEQYF. The whole variable domain, remainder taken from reference TRBV5-4 and TRBJ2-7, is ETGVTQSPTHLIKTRGQQVTLRCSSQSGHNTVSWYQQALGQGPQFIFQYYREEENGRGNFPPRFSGLQFPNYSSELNVNALELDDSALYLCASRGGPYEQYFGPGTRLTVT.

The chain has TRBV5-1 and TRBJ1-5; D is uncertain. The CDR3 spans 14 residues. Trimming stripped 0 bases from V and 3 bases from J, with 7 bases between. Germline CDR1 SGHRS, CDR2 YFSETQ. CDR3 sequence reads: CASSLEPNNQPQHF. DNA for the CDR3: TGCGCCAGCAGCTTGGAGCCGAACAATCAGCCCCAGCATTTT.

This rearrangement joins TRBV30 to TRBJ1-5; D perhaps matches TRBD1 (6 bases). The germline V gene encodes CDR1 GTSNPN and CDR2 SVGIG (reference sequence). CDR3 length: 14 amino acids. Between the trimmed V and J ends, which lost 3 bases and 6 bases, there was a span of 15 bases. The chain's CDR3 is CAWRAGHGRQPQHF. DNA of the CDR3: TGTGCCTGGAGGGCGGGACACGGACGTCAGCCCCAGCATTTT.

The chain carries TRBV7-8 and TRBJ2-2; tentative D call: TRBD2 (6 bases). Germline CDR1 and CDR2: SGHVS and FQNEAQ. The CDR3 has 16 amino acids. Trimming took off 3 bases at V and 1 base at J, with 12 bases between the two ends. DNA of the CDR3: TGTGCCAGCAGCTTGTTGGCCGGGAGGAACACCGGGGAGCTGTTTTTT. Translated, it gives CASSLLAGRNTGELFF.

As DNA, the CDR3 is TGTGCCAGCAGTGAGCAGACAGGGGGCAACGAGCAGTACGTC. It yields the protein CASSEQTGGNEQYV. J is TRBJ2-7 and V is TRBV6-1; 10 bases match TRBD1. The CDR3 runs 14 residues. Germline V gene lookup returns CDR1 MNHNS and CDR2 SASEGT. V lost 3 bases and J lost 5; bases outside the gene matches: 4.

The chain joins TRBV14 to TRBJ2-1; 11 bases match TRBD2. V was pared by 4 bases and J by 2 bases, with 10 bases of the junction left unmatched. The CDR3 consists of 18 residues. Germline assignment: CDR1 SGHDN and CDR2 FVKESK. CDR3 bases: TGTGCCAGCAGCCCCCTAAGTAGCGGGGGGGCCCCCTACAATGAGCAGTTCTTC. As protein: CASSPLSSGGAPYNEQFF.

The chain carries TRBV5-6 and TRBJ1-3; D remains unclear. V dropped 1 base and J dropped 4 bases, with 6 bases sitting between them. Germline V gives CDR1 SGHDT, CDR2 YYEEEE. This CDR3 spans 13 amino acids. The CDR3: CASSLRTGNTIYF. The DNA of the CDR3 is TGTGCCAGCAGCTTGCGGACCGGAAACACCATATATTTT.

V gene TRBV7-9 combines with J gene TRBJ2-5, with D unresolved. This CDR3 spans 15 amino acids. Trimming took 1 base from V and 2 from J, leaving 11 bases between them. Germline V gene data show CDR1 as SEHNR and CDR2 as FQNEAQ (reference sequence). The chain's CDR3 is CASSLEGRQQETQYF. For the CDR3, the DNA is TGTGCCAGCAGCTTAGAGGGTCGGCAACAAGAGACCCAGTACTTC.

The chain combines TRBV5-5 with TRBJ2-2; 7 positions agree with TRBD1. Germline lookup yields CDR1 SGHKS and CDR2 YYEKEE (reference sequence). The CDR3 sequence is 15 residues long. The trim removed 4 bases at V and 1 base at J, leaving 4 bases unmatched. The CDR3 coding sequence is TGTGCCAGCAGCCGACAGGGCCAGAACACCGGGGAGCTGTTTTTT. Translated: CASSRQGQNTGELFF.

The chain is built from TRBV19 and TRBJ1-1; 9 nucleotides align to TRBD1. There are 14 residues in the CDR3. CDR1 is LNHDA, CDR2 SQIVND, per germline (reference sequence). Trimming at V came to 7 bases and at J to 4 bases, leaving 7 bases not matched to a gene. The CDR3 loop reads CASKSGTGFTEAFF. DNA of the CDR3: TGTGCCAGTAAATCTGGGACAGGGTTCACTGAAGCTTTCTTT. The full variable domain, completed using reference TRBV19 and TRBJ1-1, is DGGITQSPKYLFRKEGQNVTLSCEQNLNHDAMYWYRQDPGQGLRLIYYSQIVNDFQKGDIAEGYSVSREKKESFPLTVTSAQKNPTAFYLCASKSGTGFTEAFFGQGTRLTVV.

The chain recombines TRBV6-5 with TRBJ2-1; 12 nucleotides align to TRBD1. The V segment lost 5 bases and the J segment 9 bases; nucleotides outside the gene matches: 8. The CDR3 totals 15 residues. Germline CDR1 and CDR2: MNHEY and SVGAGI. CDR3 protein: CASSNRDRGRIEQFF. CDR3 sequence (DNA): TGTGCCAGCAGTAACCGGGACAGGGGGCGTATTGAGCAGTTCTTC.

The CDR3 DNA is TGTGCCAGCAGACCCGGACAGGCGAACACTGAAGCTTTCTTT. This encodes CASRPGQANTEAFF. The V and J genes are TRBV6-6 and TRBJ1-1, with 7 bases lining up with TRBD1. With 6 bases clipped from V and 1 base from J, the junction kept 5 bases outside the gene matches. The CDR3 spans 14 residues. Per the germline V gene, CDR1 is MNHNY and CDR2 is SVGAGI (reference sequence).

The rearrangement uses TRBV29-1 and TRBJ2-3; no firm D call. Trimming took 2 bases from V and 6 from J, leaving 15 bases between them. The germline V gene encodes CDR1 SQVTM and CDR2 ANQGSEA. The CDR3 loop spans 14 amino acids. As DNA, the CDR3 is TGCAGCGTTGAATTTGGGTCGCTCGGGGATACGCAGTATTTT. Amino acids: CSVEFGSLGDTQYF.

The rearrangement links TRBV6-1 to TRBJ1-6, with unresolved D. Germline CDR1 is MNHNS and CDR2 is SASEGT. V gave up 1 base and J gave up 10 bases, with 2 bases separating them. CDR3 length: 11 residues. DNA of the CDR3: TGTGCCAGCAGTGAAGTCTCACCCCTCCACTTT. Protein sequence: CASSEVSPLHF.

This clone appeared many times. This rearrangement joins TRBV14 to TRBJ1-6; D might be TRBD1 (5 bases). The V end was cut by 2 bases, the J end by 0 bases, with 11 bases between. CDR1 is SGHDN, CDR2 FVKESK, per germline. There are 17 residues in the CDR3. The CDR3 loop is CASSQWDGSSYNSPLHF. In DNA, the CDR3 is TGTGCCAGCAGCCAATGGGACGGGAGCTCCTATAATTCACCCCTCCACTTT.

The chain has TRBV29-1 and TRBJ1-1; D perhaps matches TRBD1 (5 bases). The CDR3 extends over 11 amino acids. Trimming cost V 4 bases and J 4 bases, with 7 bases left between them. Germline assignment: CDR1 SQVTM and CDR2 ANQGSEA. The CDR3: CSVAQGTEAFF. CDR3 nucleotides: TGCAGCGTTGCCCAGGGCACTGAAGCTTTCTTT.

The rearrangement uses TRBV27 and TRBJ1-2; a possible D gene is TRBD1 (5 bases). CDR1 and CDR2 from the germline V gene are MNHEY and SMNVEV (reference sequence). V lost 6 bases, J lost 5 bases, and 10 bases lay in between. The CDR3 is 12 residues long. CDR3 sequence (DNA): TGTGCCAGCAGATCAGGGCCTTATGGCTACACCTTC. Its translation: CASRSGPYGYTF.

The chain has TRBV19 and TRBJ1-1; a possible D gene is TRBD1 (6 bases). The germline V gene encodes CDR1 LNHDA and CDR2 SQIVND (reference sequence). This CDR3 is 16 amino acids long. The V and J ends lost 5 bases and 0 bases respectively, with 16 bases between them. DNA for the CDR3: TGTGCCAGTAGTTCCCTGACAGGTTCCATGAACACTGAAGCTTTCTTT. It translates to CASSSLTGSMNTEAFF.

The chain uses TRBV30 and TRBJ2-5; 8 positions agree with TRBD2. The CDR3 is 14 amino acids. The junction had 7 bases not matched to a gene; V was cut back by 2 bases and J by 5 bases. Germline V gene lookup returns CDR1 GTSNPN and CDR2 SVGIG (reference sequence). The CDR3 DNA reads as TGTGCCTGGAGTACCGGGGGGGGCGGGGAGACCCAGTACTTC. Protein: CAWSTGGGGETQYF.

The V call is TRBV3-1 (or the pseudogene TRBV3-2), the J call TRBJ2-1; 7 bases are a match to TRBD2. The V and J ends lost 2 bases and 9 bases, in that order; junction bases with no gene match: 16. CDR3 length equals 17 residues. The V gene's germline CDR1 is LGHDT and CDR2 YNNKEL (reference sequence). CDR3 region: CASSQRGGGRSLTEQFF. DNA for the CDR3: TGTGCCAGCAGCCAAAGGGGTGGCGGGAGATCCCTTACTGAGCAGTTCTTC.

The chain recombines TRBV7-8 with TRBJ2-5, with TRBD2 matching 14 bases. V trimming: 0 bases; J trimming: 5 bases; junction bases outside the gene matches: 5. The germline V gene encodes CDR1 SGHVS and CDR2 FQNEAQ. The CDR3 sequence is 17 residues long. This CDR3 reads CASSLAGTSGSRETQYF. CDR3 nucleotides: TGTGCCAGCAGCTTAGCGGGGACTAGCGGGAGTAGGGAGACCCAGTACTTC.

This clone occurred once. The chain recombines TRBV7-3 with TRBJ2-5; D is unresolved. Trimming took 5 bases from V and 2 from J, leaving 9 bases between them. In germline, CDR1 is SGHTA, CDR2 FQGTGA. CDR3 length equals 13 residues. CDR3 coding DNA: TGTGCCAGCAGCGTGAGCAGTCAAGAGACCCAGTACTTC. Translated, it gives CASSVSSQETQYF.

V and J are TRBV5-8 and TRBJ1-3; no clear D gene. The V gene lost 5 bases and the J gene lost 1 base, with 13 bases spanning the gap. Germline CDR1 SGHTS, CDR2 YDEGEE. The CDR3 sequence is 15 residues long. The CDR3 DNA reads TGTGCCAGCAGGAAGACGGGGTTTTCTGGAAACACCATATATTTT. Translation: CASRKTGFSGNTIYF.

The CDR3 coding sequence is TGTGCCAGCAGTGAAAGAACAGACAATCAGCCCCAGCATTTT. It yields the protein CASSERTDNQPQHF. V gene TRBV6-1 combines with J gene TRBJ1-5; D gene unclear. The V and J ends lost 2 bases and 3 bases respectively, with 8 bases between them. Germline V lookup: CDR1 MNHNS, CDR2 SASEGT. The CDR3 is 14 amino acids.